The 22 T cell receptor beta chains below come from one sample, sequenced in a study of a mutant IDH1 vaccine in newly diagnosed glioma (dated by TCRdb to the early 2020s). The library was built by means of the immunoSEQ multiplex PCR assay. The table comes from immuneACCESS by way of TCRdb, which keeps in-frame sequences with V and J called. Part of the clones is missing from these tables; in studies checked, under half for an unresolved V gene and the rest for unknown reasons. The sample has over 95,000 clones on record, 75% to 90% of them singletons. Of the sample, 0.55% to 0.7% falls within the top ten clones. In the paper's terms, the time point label means: week 11, during vaccination. Every vaccine dose consisted of 300 ug of a 20-mer mutant IDH1 peptide in Montanide, administered subcutaneously together with topical imiquimod. Antigens for these TCRs are unknown. Specimen: PBMCs, collected from a glioma patient whose treatment included an IDH1 peptide vaccine. All receptors derive from a woman aged 45-65 years with glioma.

The V call is TRBV30, the J call TRBJ2-7; possible D gene TRBD1, 7 bases. Germline V gene lookup returns CDR1 GTSNPN and CDR2 SVGIG (reference sequence). The CDR3 runs to 13 residues. The V and J ends lost 7 bases and 3 bases respectively, with 16 bases between them. The CDR3 bases are TGTGCCTATGACAGGGACTTTATCTACGAGCAGTACTTC. Translating it yields CAYDRDFIYEQYF.

This clone was recorded a few times. This chain uses TRBV2 with TRBJ1-2, with D unresolved. Germline CDR1 and CDR2: SNHLY and FYNNEI. The CDR3 consists of 15 residues. V was clipped by 0 bases and J by 1 base, with 9 bases between them. DNA for the CDR3: TGTGCCAGCAGTGAAGCGAGGACTCTTAACTATGGCTACACCTTC. Its protein is CASSEARTLNYGYTF.

This rearrangement joins TRBV2 to TRBJ1-2; no firm D call. The CDR3 contains 14 residues. Germline lookup yields CDR1 SNHLY and CDR2 FYNNEI. V lost 0 bases and J 0 bases, leaving 5 bases between the germline ends. The CDR3 DNA reads as TGTGCCAGCAGTGAAGCTCCCGCTAACTATGGCTACACCTTC. Its protein is CASSEAPANYGYTF.

The chain is built from TRBV6-5 and TRBJ2-7; D unresolved. V lost 8 bases to trimming and J lost 2 bases, with 7 bases between them. The length of the CDR3 is 11 residues. Germline V gene data show CDR1 as MNHEY and CDR2 as SVGAGI. Here the CDR3 DNA reads TGTGCCAGCCCCCCTCCCTACGAGCAGTACTTC. This encodes CASPPPYEQYF.

V gene TRBV11-2 combines with J gene TRBJ2-5; TRBD1 matches 10 bases. V shed 5 bases, J shed 5 bases, and the junction held 8 bases outside the gene matches. Germline V lookup: CDR1 SGHAT, CDR2 FQNNGV. CDR3 length: 15 amino acids. CDR3 nucleotides: TGTGCCAGCAGCCCCCGGGACAGGGGACGGGAGACCCAGTACTTC. Protein sequence: CASSPRDRGRETQYF.

The chain recombines TRBV9 with TRBJ1-2; 9 bases map to TRBD1. CDR1 SGDLS and CDR2 YYNGEE come from the germline V gene. The CDR3 consists of 14 residues. Unmatched junction bases numbered 4, after V lost 0 bases and J lost 7 bases. The CDR3 coding sequence is TGTGCCAGCAGCGTAGGGGGGACAGGGAGTGGCTACACCTTC. This gives the protein CASSVGGTGSGYTF.

This chain connects TRBV27 to TRBJ1-5; D call uncertain. The CDR3 runs 15 residues. In germline, CDR1 is MNHEY, CDR2 SMNVEV (reference sequence). The ends were cut back, 10 bases at V and 1 base at J, with 17 bases in the middle. Here the CDR3 reads CATRWSVASNQPQHF. The CDR3 nucleotides read TGTGCCACCAGGTGGAGTGTGGCCAGCAATCAGCCCCAGCATTTT.

The chain recombines TRBV6-5 with TRBJ2-3; 9 nucleotides align to TRBD1. CDR1 is MNHEY and CDR2 is SVGAGI in the germline V gene. The J segment lost 3 bases and the V segment lost 0 bases, leaving 4 bases of the junction unmatched. The CDR3 loop spans 16 amino acids. The CDR3 DNA reads as TGTGCCAGCAGTTACTCTGCGACAGGGGGGACAGATACGCAGTATTTT. As protein: CASSYSATGGTDTQYF.

This sequence joins TRBV28 and TRBJ1-6; 7 bases agree with TRBD1. The junction had 7 bases not matched to a gene; V was cut back by 7 bases and J by 7 bases. The CDR3 is 14 amino acids. Germline assignment: CDR1 MDHEN and CDR2 SYDVKM. The CDR3 loop reads CASKYRGSNSPLHF. The CDR3 region has the DNA TGTGCCAGCAAATACAGGGGTTCAAATTCACCCCTCCACTTT.

The CDR3 coding sequence is TGTGCCAGCAGTTACTCGAACGGGGGCGCCGAGCAGTACTTC. Its protein product is CASSYSNGGAEQYF. The rearrangement links TRBV6-5 to TRBJ2-7; D is possibly TRBD1 or TRBD2 (6 bases each). The germline CDR1 and CDR2 sequences are MNHEY and SVGAGI. The CDR3 covers 14 residues. V was trimmed by 0 bases and J by 6 bases, leaving 12 bases between them.

V is TRBV9 and J is TRBJ2-7; 7 nucleotides line up with TRBD1. The CDR3 has 15 amino acids. Germline CDR1 and CDR2: SGDLS and YYNGEE. V lost 0 bases and J lost 2; bases outside the gene matches: 5. Here the CDR3 reads CASSVGTGLAYEQYF. CDR3 sequence (DNA): TGTGCCAGCAGCGTAGGGACAGGTTTAGCCTACGAGCAGTACTTC.

A few counts support this clone. The chain has TRBV5-6 and TRBJ2-7; a weak D match, TRBD2 (6 bases). Germline V gene sequence: CDR1 SGHDT, CDR2 YYEEEE. V lost 1 base and J lost 3, with 14 bases in between. CDR3 length: 15 residues. The DNA for the CDR3 is TGTGCCAGCAGCTTGATGGGGGAGGCCCACTACGAGCAGTACTTC. It codes for CASSLMGEAHYEQYF.

In its sample, this clone was seen once. The V call is TRBV7-3, the J call TRBJ2-7; D is uncertain. Trimming shortened V by 5 bases and J by 4 bases, and 12 bases separated the two germline ends. In germline, CDR1 is SGHTA, CDR2 FQGTGA. CDR3 length equals 13 residues. The CDR3 sequence: CASSLGMDYEQYF. Here the CDR3 DNA reads TGTGCCAGCAGCCTAGGGATGGATTACGAGCAGTACTTC.

V is TRBV5-1 and J is TRBJ2-7; D unresolved. Germline CDR1 is SGHRS and CDR2 is YFSETQ. Trimming removed 0 bases at V and 5 bases at J, with 9 bases between. The CDR3 spans 13 residues. The CDR3: CASSLERSDEQYF. The CDR3 region has the DNA TGCGCCAGCAGCTTGGAGAGATCGGACGAGCAGTACTTC. Supplemented by reference TRBV5-1 and TRBJ2-7, the full variable domain reads KAGVTQTPRYLIKTRGQQVTLSCSPISGHRSVSWYQQTPGQGLQFLFEYFSETQRNKGNFPGRFSGRQFSNSRSEMNVSTLELGDSALYLCASSLERSDEQYFGPGTRLTVT.

The chain combines TRBV7-9 with TRBJ1-5, with a tentative D call TRBD1 (5 bases). Germline V lookup: CDR1 SEHNR, CDR2 FQNEAQ (reference sequence). V gave up 0 bases and J gave up 3 bases, with 6 bases separating them. The CDR3 is 14 amino acids. The CDR3 spells CASSLAGPNQPQHF. The CDR3 DNA is TGTGCCAGCAGCTTAGCGGGGCCCAATCAGCCCCAGCATTTT.

The chain couples TRBV30 to TRBJ2-5, with no clear D. CDR1 GTSNPN and CDR2 SVGIG come from the germline V gene (reference sequence). Trimming took 0 bases from V and 4 from J, leaving 9 bases between them. The CDR3 is 13 residues long. For the CDR3, the DNA is TGTGCCTGGAGTGTACCCGGGCGAGAGACCCAGTACTTC. Its protein product is CAWSVPGRETQYF.

The chain is built from TRBV28 and TRBJ1-5; D is undetermined. Per germline, CDR1 MDHEN and CDR2 SYDVKM. This CDR3 contains 13 residues. V lost 5 bases to trimming and J lost 6 bases, with 11 bases between them. In nucleotides, the CDR3 is TGTGCCAGCAGTCAGTTGTATTTTCAGCCCCAGCATTTT. It encodes CASSQLYFQPQHF.

The chain couples TRBV27 to TRBJ2-1; unclear D gene. CDR3 length equals 10 residues. Germline V CDR1 and CDR2: MNHEY, SMNVEV (reference sequence). V was pared by 4 bases and J by 5 bases, with 0 bases between. The DNA for the CDR3 is TGTGCCAGCAGTTACAATGAGCAGTTCTTC. Its protein product is CASSYNEQFF.

This rearrangement joins TRBV13 to TRBJ2-3, with TRBD2 matching 9 bases. The CDR3 totals 15 residues. V lost 4 bases, J lost 0 bases, and 2 bases stayed unmatched. Germline-derived CDR1 and CDR2 are PRHDT and FYEKMQ (reference sequence). Here the CDR3 DNA reads TGTGCCAGCAGCTGGACTAGCGCTAGCACAGATACGCAGTATTTT. It translates to CASSWTSASTDTQYF.

The gene calls are TRBV7-9 and TRBJ2-2; no reliable D call. Between the trimmed V and J ends, which lost 8 bases and 0 bases, there was a span of 1 base. This CDR3 comprises 11 residues. Per the germline V gene, CDR1 is SEHNR and CDR2 is FQNEAQ (reference sequence). CDR3 coding DNA: TGTGCCAGCTCGAACACCGGGGAGCTGTTTTTT. It is translated as CASSNTGELFF.

V usage is TRBV7-6 and J usage is TRBJ2-2; D gene uncertain. Trimming removed 0 bases from V and 8 bases from J, with 10 bases in between. Germline-derived CDR1 and CDR2 are SGHVS and FNYEAQ. The CDR3 has 14 residues. The CDR3 coding sequence is TGTGCCAGCAGCTTAGCGGGCGGTGGTGGGGAGCTGTTTTTT. It codes for CASSLAGGGGELFF.

This sequence joins TRBV6-1 and TRBJ2-1, with a tentative D call TRBD2 (5 bases). This CDR3 is 13 amino acids long. Germline CDR1 MNHNS, CDR2 SASEGT. Trimming removed 1 base at V and 8 bases at J, with 9 bases between. The CDR3 coding sequence is TGTGCCAGCAGTGAAGGGCTCGGGGATGAGCAGTTCTTC. As protein: CASSEGLGDEQFF.